The next 22 T cell receptor beta chains were all read from a single sample in a study of cytotoxic CD8 clonotypes in ibrutinib-treated CLL. The assay was immunoSEQ multiplex PCR, and TCRdb's table has in-frame clones only and misses some. Of some 140,000 clones in the sample, roughly 83% were seen once. The sample here was PBMCs, taken after 12 months of ibrutinib treatment. These receptors were collected from a human donor with chronic lymphocytic leukemia.

The chain uses TRBV7-9 and TRBJ2-2; perhaps TRBD2 as D (6 bases). Germline V lookup: CDR1 SEHNR, CDR2 FQNEAQ (reference sequence). This CDR3 spans 16 amino acids. Trimming pared 8 bases from V and 6 bases from J, leaving 22 bases between. Here the CDR3 reads CASLSGFDYLSGELFF. CDR3 DNA: TGTGCCAGCTTAAGCGGGTTCGATTACCTATCCGGGGAGCTGTTTTTT.

The rearrangement joins TRBV2 to TRBJ1-1; perhaps TRBD1 as D (6 bases). The CDR3 runs 14 residues. Germline CDR1 and CDR2: SNHLY and FYNNEI. The ends were cut back, 7 bases at V and 7 bases at J, with 19 bases in the middle. CDR3 protein: CASKVPGHGVEAFF. The CDR3 bases are TGTGCCAGCAAAGTCCCGGGACACGGGGTTGAAGCTTTCTTT. Supplemented by reference TRBV2 and TRBJ1-1, the full variable domain reads EPEVTQTPSHQVTQMGQEVILRCVPISNHLYFYWYRQILGQKVEFLVSFYNNEISEKSEIFDDQFSVERPDGSNFTLKIRSTKLEDSAMYFCASKVPGHGVEAFFGQGTRLTVV.

This chain uses TRBV5-6 with TRBJ2-7, with D hard to call. The CDR3 sequence is 13 residues long. Trimming took 1 base from V and 4 from J, leaving 9 bases between them. CDR1 SGHDT and CDR2 YYEEEE come from the germline V gene. CDR3 protein: CASSLSVPYEQYF. The CDR3 nucleotides are TGTGCCAGCAGCTTGTCTGTGCCTTACGAGCAGTACTTC.

Written as DNA, the CDR3 is TGTGCCAGCAGCCAAATAAGCAAGGGCACAGATACGCAGTATTTT. Translating gives CASSQISKGTDTQYF. The chain recombines TRBV16 with TRBJ2-3; D not resolved. Germline-derived CDR1 and CDR2 are KGHSY and FQNENV. This CDR3 comprises 15 residues. V lost 2 bases and J 1 base, leaving 10 bases between the germline ends.

This clone was counted a few times. The gene calls are TRBV4-2 and TRBJ1-1; the D is unclear. Trimming took off 2 bases at V and 1 base at J, with 11 bases between the two ends. Germline CDR1 is LGHNA and CDR2 is YNFKEQ. The CDR3 has 15 residues. The CDR3: CASSQRRVSNTEAFF. The CDR3 DNA follows: TGTGCCAGCAGCCAAAGACGGGTTTCGAACACTGAAGCTTTCTTT.

The chain uses TRBV29-1 and TRBJ1-1; D gene unclear. The CDR3 has 13 amino acids. In germline, CDR1 is SQVTM, CDR2 ANQGSEA. V was trimmed by 3 bases and J by 0 bases, leaving 8 bases between them. This CDR3 is CSVDSRMNTEAFF. The CDR3 region has the DNA TGCAGCGTTGATTCCAGGATGAACACTGAAGCTTTCTTT.

This clone has more than one count but fewer than ten. The rearrangement uses TRBV5-5 and TRBJ1-2; weak D call: TRBD1 (5 bases). Looked up from germline, CDR1 is SGHKS and CDR2 is YYEKEE (reference sequence). The CDR3 consists of 14 residues. Trimming left V 9 bases short and J 7 bases short, with 22 bases between. The CDR3 DNA reads as TGTGCCACCCTCCCGGGACCGAAAGAAGGTGGCTACACCTTC. It specifies CATLPGPKEGGYTF.

The chain couples TRBV7-9 to TRBJ2-1, with 8 bases matching TRBD1. CDR3 length: 14 residues. V lost 3 bases to trimming and J lost 7 bases; unmatched junction nucleotides: 5. Per germline, CDR1 SEHNR and CDR2 FQNEAQ (reference sequence). The CDR3 nucleotides read TGTGCCAGCAGCTTCCCAGGGGGCAGGAATGAGCAGTTCTTC. Amino acid sequence: CASSFPGGRNEQFF.

The CDR3 nucleotides read TGTGCCAGCAGCCAAGCGGTCAAGCTAAGCTCCTACAATGAGCAGTTCTTC. It specifies CASSQAVKLSSYNEQFF. V gene TRBV4-2 combines with J gene TRBJ2-1; D remains ambiguous. The CDR3 loop spans 17 amino acids. Between the trimmed V and J ends, which lost 1 base and 0 bases, there was a span of 13 bases. Looked up from germline, CDR1 is LGHNA and CDR2 is YNFKEQ.

This clone was seen a handful of times. The chain links TRBV18 to TRBJ2-2, with D maybe TRBD2 (6 bases). Per the germline V gene, CDR1 is KGHSH and CDR2 is LQKENI. The CDR3 sequence is 14 residues long. V lost 0 bases and J 9 bases, leaving 11 bases between the germline ends. CDR3 sequence: CASSPPDYSWELFF. The CDR3 coding sequence is TGTGCCAGCTCACCACCGGACTACTCCTGGGAGCTGTTTTTT.

This clone showed up just a few times. The chain has TRBV29-1 and TRBJ1-1; a possible D gene is TRBD1 (6 bases). The length of the CDR3 is 13 residues. V dropped 3 bases and J dropped 0 bases, with 8 bases sitting between them. The germline V gene encodes CDR1 SQVTM and CDR2 ANQGSEA. The CDR3 region is CSVEGHVNTEAFF. For the CDR3, the DNA is TGCAGCGTTGAGGGACACGTGAACACTGAAGCTTTCTTT.

The chain uses TRBV5-4 and TRBJ2-5; no firm D call. V was shortened by 0 bases and J by 5 bases, with 11 bases between the two germline ends. This CDR3 is built from 14 residues. From germline, CDR1 is SGHNT and CDR2 YYREEE (reference sequence). CDR3 region: CASSLASQLETQYF. CDR3 nucleotides: TGTGCCAGCAGCTTGGCCTCCCAGTTGGAGACCCAGTACTTC.

The table lists this clone with a count of one. V and J are TRBV6-5 and TRBJ1-2; D gene ambiguous. Germline assignment: CDR1 MNHEY and CDR2 SVGAGI. Trimming pared 1 base from V and 2 bases from J, leaving 5 bases between. This CDR3 contains 13 residues. This chain's CDR3 is CASSYLGNYGYTF. The CDR3 DNA is TGTGCCAGCAGTTACTTGGGAAACTATGGCTACACCTTC.

The table lists this clone with a count of one. The chain couples TRBV4-3 to TRBJ2-5; D is unclear. Germline CDR1 LGHNA, CDR2 YSLEER. V lost 3 bases, J lost 4 bases, and 12 bases lay in between. CDR3 size: 14 residues. CDR3 protein: CASSHDPWVETQYF. The CDR3 DNA reads as TGCGCCAGCAGCCATGATCCGTGGGTAGAGACCCAGTACTTC.

The chain uses TRBV5-1 and TRBJ1-3, with 9 bases lining up with TRBD1. Looked up from germline, CDR1 is SGHRS and CDR2 is YFSETQ. The J segment lost 2 bases and the V segment lost 2 bases, leaving 2 bases of the junction unmatched. The CDR3 is 15 residues long. The CDR3 protein is CASSLQGAPGNTIYF. The CDR3, as DNA: TGCGCCAGCAGCTTACAGGGGGCGCCTGGAAACACCATATATTTT.

This clone was found once. CDR3 in DNA: TGTGCCAGCTGGACAGGGGTCTACACCTTC. Protein: CASWTGVYTF. The V gene is TRBV2, the J gene TRBJ1-2; 9 positions agree with TRBD1. Germline V gives CDR1 SNHLY, CDR2 FYNNEI. Losses at the gene ends were 8 bases for V and 10 bases for J; bases not matched to a gene: 2. CDR3 length: 10 residues.

This clone was seen a few times. The CDR3 protein is CASNDPGQNRVYGYTF. The CDR3 DNA is TGCGCCAGCAACGATCCAGGACAAAACAGGGTGTATGGCTACACCTTC. The chain has TRBV4-1 and TRBJ1-2, with TRBD1 as a possible D gene (6 bases). The ends were cut back, 7 bases at V and 5 bases at J, with 23 bases in the middle. This CDR3 is 16 amino acids long. Germline-derived CDR1 and CDR2 are MGHRA and YSYEKL.

This clone was counted between two and nine times. The J gene is TRBJ1-1, the V gene TRBV4-3; D remains unclear. Germline V lookup: CDR1 LGHNA, CDR2 YSLEER. The CDR3 length is 14 residues. The V and J ends lost 1 base and 6 bases respectively, with 12 bases between them. The CDR3 bases are TGCGCCAGCAGCCAAGTTCCAGCGATGCCTGAAGCTTTCTTT. Protein: CASSQVPAMPEAFF.

This chain joins TRBV5-1 and TRBJ2-3; no definite D call. The germline gives CDR1 SGHRS, CDR2 YFSETQ. The V end lost 1 base, the J end lost 5 bases, and 14 bases lay between the germline ends. This CDR3 is 15 amino acids long. DNA of the CDR3: TGCGCCAGCAGCTTGAATGCGCGAGACAAAGATACGCAGTATTTT. Protein sequence: CASSLNARDKDTQYF.

The chain couples TRBV27 to TRBJ2-5, with 7 bases lining up with TRBD2. Unmatched junction bases numbered 9, after V lost 3 bases and J lost 5 bases. This CDR3 spans 15 amino acids. Looked up from germline, CDR1 is MNHEY and CDR2 is SMNVEV (reference sequence). This CDR3 is CASSFGLGAGETQYF. DNA for the CDR3: TGTGCCAGCAGTTTCGGACTAGGGGCGGGGGAGACCCAGTACTTC.

The rearrangement joins TRBV5-1 to TRBJ1-1, with D unresolved. V was cut by 5 bases and J by 0 bases, with 8 bases left in between. Germline-derived CDR1 and CDR2 are SGHRS and YFSETQ. The CDR3 spans 13 residues. The DNA of the CDR3 is TGCGCCAGCAGAAATCAGATGAACACTGAAGCTTTCTTT. This codes for CASRNQMNTEAFF.

V gene TRBV6-5 combines with J gene TRBJ1-1, with D possibly TRBD1 on 6 matching bases. This CDR3 spans 15 amino acids. Trimming pared 0 bases from V and 4 bases from J, leaving 12 bases between. Germline lookup yields CDR1 MNHEY and CDR2 SVGAGI. The CDR3 reads CASSYSRRGSTEAFF. The CDR3 DNA sequence: TGTGCCAGCAGTTACTCTCGCAGGGGAAGCACTGAAGCTTTCTTT.